Each of the 16 T cell receptor beta chains below was sequenced from the same sample in a study of cytomegalovirus exposure and HLA in healthy donors. PCR used 60 Vbeta primers and 13 Jbeta primers. Method: immunoSEQ multiplex PCR; TCRdb's copy keeps in-frame clones and lacks some. Among some 180,000 clones, approximately 84% were seen once, and the ten largest hold roughly 0.2%. The sequenced sample was PBMCs. These receptors all come from a girl under three years old in good health and CMV-seronegative.

The chain combines TRBV21-1 with TRBJ2-7; TRBD1, the D gene given by the table, was not confirmed from the DNA. TRBV21-1 is listed as a pseudogene. CDR3 size: 16 residues. The CDR3 loop reads CASSPKDRGGSYEQYF. Here the CDR3 DNA reads TGTGCCAGCAGCCCAAAGGACAGGGGGGGGTCCTACGAGCAGTACTTC.

The chain combines TRBV27 with TRBJ2-5; D remains ambiguous. CDR3 length: 12 residues. CDR1 and CDR2 from the germline V gene are MNHEY and SMNVEV (reference sequence). Trimming removed 7 bases at V and 5 bases at J, with 11 bases between. DNA for the CDR3: TGTGCCAGCATTGACAAAACGGAGACCCAGTACTTC. Translation: CASIDKTETQYF.

The chain recombines TRBV18 with TRBJ1-2, with D hard to call. Trimming removed 4 bases at V and 3 bases at J, with 15 bases between. This CDR3 spans 15 amino acids. Per the germline V gene, CDR1 is KGHSH and CDR2 is LQKENI. CDR3: CASSREEYPYYGYTF. The CDR3 nucleotides are TGTGCCAGCTCACGAGAAGAATATCCTTACTATGGCTACACCTTC.

This rearrangement joins TRBV2 to TRBJ2-5; TRBD2 matches at 8 bases. Per germline, CDR1 SNHLY and CDR2 FYNNEI. The ends lost 7 bases at V and 5 bases at J; junction bases unmatched: 9. CDR3 size: 14 residues. The CDR3 is CASTRGGPSETQYF. CDR3 bases: TGTGCCAGCACCCGGGGGGGCCCCTCGGAGACCCAGTACTTC. The full variable domain, completed using reference TRBV2 and TRBJ2-5, is EPEVTQTPSHQVTQMGQEVILRCVPISNHLYFYWYRQILGQKVEFLVSFYNNEISEKSEIFDDQFSVERPDGSNFTLKIRSTKLEDSAMYFCASTRGGPSETQYFGPGTRLLVL.

The chain couples TRBV7-3 to TRBJ1-1; TRBD1 matches 8 bases. Unmatched junction bases numbered 4, after V lost 6 bases and J lost 4 bases. The CDR3 has 13 amino acids. CDR1 and CDR2 (germline): SGHTA, FQGTGA. CDR3 sequence reads: CASRLTGVTEAFF. DNA of the CDR3: TGTGCCAGCAGGTTGACAGGGGTCACTGAAGCTTTCTTT.

J is TRBJ2-7 and V is TRBV6-1; D possibly corresponds to TRBD1 (6 bases). V shed 2 bases and J shed 1 base, with 15 bases lying between them. The germline CDR1 and CDR2 sequences are MNHNS and SASEGT. The CDR3 runs 16 residues. CDR3 DNA: TGTGCCAGCAGTGAACCCAGCAGGGGCCTTTCCTACGAGCAGTACTTC. This gives the protein CASSEPSRGLSYEQYF.

The chain joins TRBV9 to TRBJ1-6, with D maybe TRBD1 (6 bases). Germline CDR1 reads SGDLS; CDR2 reads YYNGEE. There are 20 residues in the CDR3. V dropped 3 bases and J dropped 3 bases, with 25 bases sitting between them. The chain's CDR3 is CASSGSKDRTTAYYNSPLHF. CDR3 sequence (DNA): TGTGCCAGCAGCGGTAGCAAGGACAGAACCACCGCTTACTATAATTCACCCCTCCACTTT. Using reference TRBV9 and TRBJ1-6 for the parts outside the CDR3, the full variable domain is DSGVTQTPKHLITATGQRVTLRCSPRSGDLSVYWYQQSLDQGLQFLIQYYNGEERAKGNILERFSAQQFPDLHSELNLSSLELGDSALYFCASSGSKDRTTAYYNSPLHFGNGTRLTVT.

CDR3 sequence: CVRSFRDREYEQYF. CDR3 coding DNA: TGTGTCAGAAGCTTCCGGGACAGGGAGTACGAGCAGTACTTC. The chain is built from TRBV7-5 and TRBJ2-7; no check of the table's D call, TRBD1, against the DNA was made. TRBV7-5 is described as a pseudogene. The CDR3 loop spans 14 amino acids.

This rearrangement joins TRBV19 to TRBJ1-2; 8 nucleotides line up with TRBD1. The V segment lost 7 bases and the J segment 5 bases; nucleotides outside the gene matches: 18. The CDR3 is 17 residues long. Germline V CDR1 and CDR2: LNHDA, SQIVND (reference sequence). This chain's CDR3 is CASKVGQGARTYYGYTF. For the CDR3, the DNA is TGTGCCAGTAAGGTCGGCCAGGGGGCGCGGACATATTATGGCTACACCTTC.

The chain is built from TRBV7-7 and TRBJ2-1; the D gene is possibly TRBD1 (6 bases). There are 15 residues in the CDR3. Trimming stripped 3 bases from V and 4 bases from J, with 13 bases between. CDR1 is SSHAT and CDR2 is FNYEAQ in the germline V gene (reference sequence). Written as DNA, the CDR3 is TGTGCCAGCAGCTTTAGGGCAGGGGCTTACAATGAGCAGTTCTTC. This encodes CASSFRAGAYNEQFF.

V usage is TRBV9 and J usage is TRBJ2-7, with D perhaps matching TRBD2 (5 bases). Trimming pared 3 bases from V and 3 bases from J, leaving 10 bases between. The CDR3 totals 13 residues. CDR1 is SGDLS, CDR2 YYNGEE, per germline. The CDR3 sequence: CASSGTGDYEQYF. The CDR3 nucleotides read TGTGCCAGCAGCGGGACTGGGGACTACGAGCAGTACTTC.

The chain links TRBV7-8 to TRBJ1-1; unclear D gene. The V and J ends lost 4 bases and 1 base respectively, with 22 bases between them. From germline, CDR1 is SGHVS and CDR2 FQNEAQ. The CDR3 is 18 amino acids. This CDR3 is CASSYRVIGGYGNTEAFF. DNA for the CDR3: TGTGCCAGCAGCTACCGGGTCATCGGAGGGTACGGGAACACTGAAGCTTTCTTT.

V is TRBV27 and J is TRBJ1-6; tentatively, D is TRBD1 (6 bases). In germline, CDR1 is MNHEY, CDR2 SMNVEV (reference sequence). V shed 4 bases and J shed 7 bases, with 8 bases lying between them. The CDR3 is 13 amino acids. The CDR3 region has the DNA TGTGCCAGCAGTTGGGGACAAAATTCACCCCTCCACTTT. It specifies CASSWGQNSPLHF.

Written as DNA, the CDR3 is TGCAGCGTTGTCTTAGGGGCGAACACTGAAGCTTTCTTT. Translating it yields CSVVLGANTEAFF. V usage is TRBV29-1 and J usage is TRBJ1-1, with D possibly matching TRBD1 (5 bases). Per germline, CDR1 SQVTM and CDR2 ANQGSEA. Trimming stripped 4 bases from V and 1 base from J, with 10 bases between. This CDR3 comprises 13 residues.

This rearrangement joins TRBV6-5 to TRBJ2-5; D is perhaps TRBD2 (6 bases). The CDR3 contains 13 residues. Per the germline V gene, CDR1 is MNHEY and CDR2 is SVGAGI. Trimming left V 2 bases short and J 5 bases short, with 9 bases between. CDR3 protein: CASSYVREETQYF. Written as DNA, the CDR3 is TGTGCCAGCAGTTACGTCCGGGAGGAGACCCAGTACTTC.

The CDR3 loop is CASSFGGRKSYNEQFF. In DNA, the CDR3 is TGTGCCAGCAGTTTTGGAGGGAGAAAGTCGTACAATGAGCAGTTCTTC. The V and J genes are TRBV7-9 and TRBJ2-1; perhaps TRBD2 as D (6 bases). The CDR3 is made up of 16 amino acids. Germline V gene lookup returns CDR1 SEHNR and CDR2 FQNEAQ (reference sequence). V was cut by 6 bases and J by 4 bases, with 19 bases left in between.